This TCR beta chain was retrieved from a study of blood T cells in healthy people across ages. Trimming left V 4 bases short and J 0 bases short, with 15 bases between. CDR1 is KGHSH and CDR2 is LQKENI in the germline V gene. This CDR3 region has 16 residues. Together with a sample-barcoded 5' primer, a J-beta primer mix was included in a second PCR lasting about 7 to 12 cycles. Each CDR3 protein is one row after TCRdb ran MiXCR on the 5' RACE reads. Of about 1.1 million distinct CDR3 sequences listed, more than 30% are singletons. The sample providers were healthy Caucasian people from Russia, aged about 6 to 95.

The sample taken for sequencing was blood. The rearrangement links TRBV18 to TRBJ1-1; the D is unclear. This clonotype was obtained from a man aged 18 to 30 in good health. The CDR3 here is CASSLDWNSMNTEAFF. Written as DNA, the CDR3 is TGTGCCAGCTCACTCGATTGGAATAGCATGAACACTGAAGCTTTCTTT.